These T cell receptor beta chains were read from a single sample in a study of cytomegalovirus exposure and HLA in healthy donors. TCRdb keeps only in-frame clones here, not all; method: immunoSEQ multiplex PCR. The data hold 95,000 to 150,000 clones, with roughly 90% observed a single time. The sample was PBMCs. The origin of the receptors is a woman under 30 in good health and CMV-seropositive. CDR3s include the opening cysteine and the closing phenylalanine or tryptophan. The D gene is left open where the match is weak. Size is stated for part of the rows, as once, few or many counts, or as a class when the clone is expanded.

TRBV25-1,NA,TRBJ1-6,NA,TGTGCCAGCAGTGAATCGTTGGGGGGTAGGTCACCCCTCCACTTT,CASSESLGGRSPLHF
TRBV27,NA,TRBJ1-5,NA,TGTGCCAGCAGTCGAGACTTTAGTTCAAATCAGCCCCAGCATTTT,CASSRDFSSNQPQHF
TRBV7-2,NA,TRBJ1-1,NA,TGTGCCAGCAGCCCCGGGAGGGAGAGGGGTGAAGCTTTCTTT,CASSPGRERGEAFF
TRBV13,NA,TRBJ1-3,once,TGTGCCAGCAGCTTAGTGGCAGCTGGAAACACCATATATTTT,CASSLVAAGNTIYF
TRBV5-6,NA,TRBJ2-7,once,TGTGCCAGCAGCTTAAGAGACGAGCAGTACTTC,CASSLRDEQYF
TRBV29-1,NA,TRBJ1-2,NA,TGCGGGATCCTGGGCAGGGGATCAAACTATGGCTACACCTTC,CGILGRGSNYGYTF
TRBV6-1,NA,TRBJ1-1,NA,TGTGCCAGCGAGGACGGGGGGAGCACTGAAGCTTTCTTT,CASEDGGSTEAFF
TRBV6-6,TRBD1,TRBJ1-2,NA,TGTGCCAGCAGTTACCCAGACAGGGACGGCTACTATGGCTACACCTTC,CASSYPDRDGYYGYTF
TRBV19,NA,TRBJ2-2,NA,TGTGCCAGTAGTGTTCGGGAGAACACCGGGGAGCTGTTTTTT,CASSVRENTGELFF
TRBV2,NA,TRBJ2-4,NA,TGTGCCAGCAGTCGGCGGGGGCCCCTGTTTACCAAAAACATTCAGTACTTC,CASSRRGPLFTKNIQYF
TRBV7-9,TRBD1,TRBJ2-4,NA,TGTGCCAGCAGCTATAGGACAGGGACACAGATCAAAAACATTCAGTACTTC,CASSYRTGTQIKNIQYF
TRBV19,NA,TRBJ1-1,NA,TGTGCCAGTAGTCTCTCCGGGGTGAACACTGAAGCTTTCTTT,CASSLSGVNTEAFF